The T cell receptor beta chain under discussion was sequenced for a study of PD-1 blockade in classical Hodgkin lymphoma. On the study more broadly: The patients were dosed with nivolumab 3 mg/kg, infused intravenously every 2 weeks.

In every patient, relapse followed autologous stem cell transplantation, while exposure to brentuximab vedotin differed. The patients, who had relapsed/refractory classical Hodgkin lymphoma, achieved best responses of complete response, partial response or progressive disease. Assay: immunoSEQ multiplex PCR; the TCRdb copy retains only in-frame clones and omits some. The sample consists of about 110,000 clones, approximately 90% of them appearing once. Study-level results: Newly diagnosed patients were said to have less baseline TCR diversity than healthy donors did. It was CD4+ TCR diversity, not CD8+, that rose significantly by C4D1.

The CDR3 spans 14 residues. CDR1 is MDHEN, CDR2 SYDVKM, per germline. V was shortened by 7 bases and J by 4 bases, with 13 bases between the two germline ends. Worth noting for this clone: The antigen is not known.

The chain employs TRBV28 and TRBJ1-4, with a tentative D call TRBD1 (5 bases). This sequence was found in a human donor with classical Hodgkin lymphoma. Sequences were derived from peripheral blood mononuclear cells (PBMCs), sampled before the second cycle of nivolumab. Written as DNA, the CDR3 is TGTGCCAGCAACACCCGGGGCCTTAATGAAAAACTGTTTTTT. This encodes CASNTRGLNEKLFF.